This T cell receptor beta chain was sequenced in a study of blood T cell repertoires in COVID-19. In the study overall: Specimens from acute and convalescent COVID-19 originated in the United States, Italy and Spain.

Sequencing was performed with immunoSEQ multiplex PCR; in TCRdb, only in-frame clones are kept and a portion is missing. The sample includes roughly 72,000 clones, roughly 91% of them seen just once. V shed 4 bases and J shed 15 bases, with 16 bases lying between them. This CDR3 has 12 amino acids. The V gene's germline CDR1 is LGHDT and CDR2 YNNKEL (reference sequence). The rearrangement joins TRBV3-1 (or the pseudogene TRBV3-2) to TRBJ2-4, with D possibly matching TRBD2 (6 bases). This clonotype was sampled from a human donor in a cohort sampled during active COVID-19. Input material: peripheral blood. Written as DNA, the CDR3 is TGTGCCAGCAGCCCCCCCCCGGGGACTCTGTACTTC. Amino acid sequence: CASSPPPGTLYF.